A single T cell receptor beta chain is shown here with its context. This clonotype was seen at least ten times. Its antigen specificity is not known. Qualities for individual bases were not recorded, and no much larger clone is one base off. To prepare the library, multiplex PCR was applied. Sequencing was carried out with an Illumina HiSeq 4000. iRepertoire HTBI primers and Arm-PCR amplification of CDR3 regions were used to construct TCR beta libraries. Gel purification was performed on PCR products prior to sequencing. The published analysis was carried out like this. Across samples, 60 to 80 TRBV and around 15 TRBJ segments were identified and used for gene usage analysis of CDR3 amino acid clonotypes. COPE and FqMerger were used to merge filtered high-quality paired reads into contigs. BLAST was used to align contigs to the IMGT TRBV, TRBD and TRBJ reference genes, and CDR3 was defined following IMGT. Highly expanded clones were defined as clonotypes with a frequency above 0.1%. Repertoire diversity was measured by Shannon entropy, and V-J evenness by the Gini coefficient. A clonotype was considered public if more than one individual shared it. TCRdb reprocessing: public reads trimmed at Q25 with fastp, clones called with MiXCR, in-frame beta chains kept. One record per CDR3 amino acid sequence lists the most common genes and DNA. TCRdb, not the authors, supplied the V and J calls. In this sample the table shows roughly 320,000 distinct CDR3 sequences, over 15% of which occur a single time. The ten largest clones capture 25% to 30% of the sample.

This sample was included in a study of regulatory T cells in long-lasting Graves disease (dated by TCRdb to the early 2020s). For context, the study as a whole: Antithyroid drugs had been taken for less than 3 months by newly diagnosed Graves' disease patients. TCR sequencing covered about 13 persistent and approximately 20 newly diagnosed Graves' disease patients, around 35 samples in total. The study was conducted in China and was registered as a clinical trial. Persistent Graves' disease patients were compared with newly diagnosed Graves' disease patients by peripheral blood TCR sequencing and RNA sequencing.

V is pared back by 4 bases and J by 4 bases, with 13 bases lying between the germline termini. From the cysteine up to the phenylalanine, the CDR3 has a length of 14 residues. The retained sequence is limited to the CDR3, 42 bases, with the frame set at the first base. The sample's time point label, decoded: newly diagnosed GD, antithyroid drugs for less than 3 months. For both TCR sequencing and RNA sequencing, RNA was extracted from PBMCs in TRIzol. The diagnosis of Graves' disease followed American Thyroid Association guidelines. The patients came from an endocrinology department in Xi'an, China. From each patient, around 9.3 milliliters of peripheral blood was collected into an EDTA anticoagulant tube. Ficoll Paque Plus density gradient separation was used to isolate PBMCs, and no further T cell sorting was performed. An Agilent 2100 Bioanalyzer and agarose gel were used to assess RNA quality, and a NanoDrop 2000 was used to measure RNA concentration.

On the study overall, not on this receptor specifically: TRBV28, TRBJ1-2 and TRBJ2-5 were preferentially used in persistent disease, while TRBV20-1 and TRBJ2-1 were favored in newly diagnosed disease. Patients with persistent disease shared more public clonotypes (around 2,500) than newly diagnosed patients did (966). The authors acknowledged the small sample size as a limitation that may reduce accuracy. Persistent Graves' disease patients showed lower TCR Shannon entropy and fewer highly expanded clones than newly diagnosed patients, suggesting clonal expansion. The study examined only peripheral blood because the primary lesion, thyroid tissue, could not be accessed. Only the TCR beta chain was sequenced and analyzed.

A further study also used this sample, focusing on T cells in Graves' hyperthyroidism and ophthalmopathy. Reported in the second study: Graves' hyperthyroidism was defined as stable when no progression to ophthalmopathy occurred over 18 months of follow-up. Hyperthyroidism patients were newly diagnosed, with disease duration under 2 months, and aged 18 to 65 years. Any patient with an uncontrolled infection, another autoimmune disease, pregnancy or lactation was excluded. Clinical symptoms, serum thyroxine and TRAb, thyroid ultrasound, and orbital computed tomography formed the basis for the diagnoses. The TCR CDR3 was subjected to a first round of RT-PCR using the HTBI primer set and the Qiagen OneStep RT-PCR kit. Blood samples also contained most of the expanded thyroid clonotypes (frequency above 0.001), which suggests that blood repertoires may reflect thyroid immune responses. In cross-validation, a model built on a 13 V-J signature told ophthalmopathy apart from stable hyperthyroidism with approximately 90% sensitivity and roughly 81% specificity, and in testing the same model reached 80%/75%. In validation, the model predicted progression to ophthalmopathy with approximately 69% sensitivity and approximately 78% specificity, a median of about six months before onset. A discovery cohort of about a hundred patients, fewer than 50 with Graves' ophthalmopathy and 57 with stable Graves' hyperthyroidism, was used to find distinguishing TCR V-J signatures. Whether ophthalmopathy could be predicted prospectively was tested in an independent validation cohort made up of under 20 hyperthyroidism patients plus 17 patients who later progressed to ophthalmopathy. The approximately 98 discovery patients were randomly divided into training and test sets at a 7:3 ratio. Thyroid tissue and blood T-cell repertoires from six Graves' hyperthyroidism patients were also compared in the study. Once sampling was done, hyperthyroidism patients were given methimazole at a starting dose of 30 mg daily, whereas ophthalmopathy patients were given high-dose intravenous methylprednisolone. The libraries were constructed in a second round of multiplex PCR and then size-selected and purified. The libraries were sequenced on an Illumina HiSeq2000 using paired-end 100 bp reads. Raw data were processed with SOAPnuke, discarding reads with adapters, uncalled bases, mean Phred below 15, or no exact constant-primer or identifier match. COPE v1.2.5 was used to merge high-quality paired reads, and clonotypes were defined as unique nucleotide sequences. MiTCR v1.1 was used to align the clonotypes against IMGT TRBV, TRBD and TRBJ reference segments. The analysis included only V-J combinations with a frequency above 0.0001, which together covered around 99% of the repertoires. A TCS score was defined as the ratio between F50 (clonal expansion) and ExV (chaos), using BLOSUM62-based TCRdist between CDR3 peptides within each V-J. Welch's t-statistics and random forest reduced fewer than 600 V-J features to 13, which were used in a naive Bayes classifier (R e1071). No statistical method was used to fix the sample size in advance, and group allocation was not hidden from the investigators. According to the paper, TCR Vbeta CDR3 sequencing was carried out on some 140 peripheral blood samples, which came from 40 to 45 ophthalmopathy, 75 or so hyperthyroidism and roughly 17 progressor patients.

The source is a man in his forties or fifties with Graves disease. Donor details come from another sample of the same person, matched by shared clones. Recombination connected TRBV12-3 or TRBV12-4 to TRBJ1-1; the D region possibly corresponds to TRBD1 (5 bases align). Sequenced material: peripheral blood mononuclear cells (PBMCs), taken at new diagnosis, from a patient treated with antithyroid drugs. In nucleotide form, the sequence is TGTGCCAGCAGTTCCTCGGCTAGGGGCACTGAAGCTTTCTTT. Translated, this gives CASSSSARGTEAFF.